Listed below are T cell receptor beta chains from one sample, sequenced in a study of shared clonotypes between healthy human individuals. Method: immunoSEQ multiplex PCR; TCRdb's copy keeps in-frame clones and lacks some. The data hold approximately 740,000 clones, with about 92% observed a single time. Sequenced sample: naive CD8+ T cells sorted from blood. The receptors originated from a young man in good health. Both conserved end residues are part of each CDR3. A D gene is named only where the DNA matches it firmly. Size values are once, few and many counts, or a class for expanded clones, and some rows have none.

TRBV25-1	.	.	TRBJ1-4	TGTGCCAGCAGTGAACAGGGGTTCGGTGAAAAACTGTTTTTT	CASSEQGFGEKLFF
TRBV11-2	.	.	TRBJ2-1	TGTGCCAGCAGCCGGGCGGGGTCGGGGCCGTCCTACAATGAGCAGTTCTTC	CASSRAGSGPSYNEQFF
TRBV10-3	TRBD2	.	TRBJ2-7	TGTGCCATCAGTGAGGACCCCCTTGCGGGAGTCACCTACGAGCAGTACTTC	CAISEDPLAGVTYEQYF
TRBV14	TRBD2	.	TRBJ2-7	TGTGCCAGCAGCCCGGGACTAGCGGGGATCTACGAGCAGTACTTC	CASSPGLAGIYEQYF
TRBV27	.	.	TRBJ1-1	TGTGCCAGCAGTTTATCCGTTTCAGTTATGAACACTGAAGCTTTCTTT	CASSLSVSVMNTEAFF
TRBV7-6	.	.	TRBJ2-1	TGTGCCAGCAGCCCTAACTCGGGAGCGTCCTACAATGAGCAGTTCTTC	CASSPNSGASYNEQFF
TRBV7-9	TRBD2	.	TRBJ2-5	TGTGCCAGCGGATGGGAACTAGCGGGAGTGGAAGAGACCCAGTACTTC	CASGWELAGVEETQYF
TRBV5-4	TRBD2	once	TRBJ2-3	TGTGCCAGCAGCGACGGACTAGCGGACACAGATACGCAGTATTTT	CASSDGLADTDTQYF
TRBV13	.	.	TRBJ1-5	TGTGCCAGCAGCTTAGGGAGGACAGAAAATCAGCCCCAGCATTTT	CASSLGRTENQPQHF
TRBV28	.	.	TRBJ2-7	TGTGCCAGCAGTAGCAGAAACAGGGACTTATCACCAATCTCCTACGAGCAGTACTTC	CASSSRNRDLSPISYEQYF
TRBV29-1	.	.	TRBJ2-5	TGCAGCGTTGAAGCCATCGGGGTTACCGGTTTCAAGACCCAGTACTTC	CSVEAIGVTGFKTQYF
TRBV6-5	.	.	TRBJ1-2	TGTGCCAGCAGTTACTCCGGGACGGCGCTGGGCTATGGCTACACCTTC	CASSYSGTALGYGYTF
TRBV5-6	.	.	TRBJ1-1	TGTGCCAGCAGCTTGGGTAGGGGTTCGCCCACTGAAGCTTTCTTT	CASSLGRGSPTEAFF
TRBV9	TRBD1	.	TRBJ2-7	TGTGCCAGCAGCGTGGGGGACAGCAGCTACGAGCAGTACTTC	CASSVGDSSYEQYF
TRBV27	TRBD1	few	TRBJ2-1	TGTGCCAGCAGTGTCAGGACAGGGGGGAATGAGCAGTTCTTC	CASSVRTGGNEQFF
TRBV7-6	.	.	TRBJ1-4	TGTGCCAGCAGCTCTATACCGGGACGGATTAATGAAAAACTGTTTTTT	CASSSIPGRINEKLFF
TRBV7-9	TRBD2	.	TRBJ2-1	TGTGCCAGCAGCCGTGCACTAGCGGTTGGACCCTACAATGAGCAGTTCTTC	CASSRALAVGPYNEQFF
TRBV7-6	TRBD2	.	TRBJ2-1	TGTGCCAGCAAAGCGGGGCTGGGCAATGAGCAGTTCTTC	CASKAGLGNEQFF
TRBV7-2	TRBD1	once	TRBJ1-1	TGTGCCAGCAGCTCCGGGACAGGGGTCCCTGAAGCTTTCTTT	CASSSGTGVPEAFF
TRBV9	.	.	TRBJ2-3	TGTGCCAGCAGCGTAGCACCCGGGAGCACTAGCACAGATACGCAGTATTTT	CASSVAPGSTSTDTQYF
TRBV4-1	TRBD1	.	TRBJ1-1	TGCGCCAGCAGCCATCCACCTGAAGGGGGCAGCGGGGGGACTTTCTTT	CASSHPPEGGSGGTFF
TRBV29-1	.	.	TRBJ2-5	TGCAGCGTTTCTAGGCCGGGGAGCGGGGAGACCCAGTACTTC	CSVSRPGSGETQYF
TRBV11-2	TRBD2	.	TRBJ2-2	TGTGCCAGCAGCGGGAGCGAGACTAGCGGAAACACCGGGGAGCTGTTTTTT	CASSGSETSGNTGELFF
TRBV5-8	.	.	TRBJ2-3	TGTGCCAGCAGCTTGTCCGTACAAGGCACAGATACGCAGTATTTT	CASSLSVQGTDTQYF
TRBV19	TRBD1	.	TRBJ2-1	TGTGCCAGTAAGCCGGGACAGGCCTACAATGAGCAGTTCTTC	CASKPGQAYNEQFF
TRBV10-3	TRBD2	.	TRBJ2-2	TGTGCCATCAGCCAGACTAGCGGGCCGAATATGAACACCGGGGAGCTGTTTTTT	CAISQTSGPNMNTGELFF
TRBV28	.	.	TRBJ2-7	TGTGCCAGCAACGACAGACTCCCTTCCTACGAGCAGTACTTC	CASNDRLPSYEQYF
TRBV28	.	.	TRBJ2-2	TGTGCCAGCAGTTTATTTACCACAGGGTCAGGTACCGGGGAGCTGTTTTTT	CASSLFTTGSGTGELFF
TRBV27	TRBD2	.	TRBJ2-1	TGTGCCAGCACCTATAGCGGGAGGGCCAACAATGAGCAGTTCTTC	CASTYSGRANNEQFF
TRBV30	.	.	TRBJ1-5	TGTGCCTGGAGTGTACCAAAGGAAGGCAATATAGCCCAGCATTTT	CAWSVPKEGNIAQHF
TRBV7-6	TRBD1	.	TRBJ2-3	TGTGCCAGCAGCAAAGGGGACAGGGGAAAGCGCACAGATACGCAGTATTTT	CASSKGDRGKRTDTQYF
TRBV2	.	.	TRBJ2-7	TGTGCCAGCAGTTCAATGTCCGGAACCTACGAGCAGTACTTC	CASSSMSGTYEQYF
TRBV10-1	.	.	TRBJ2-5	TGCGCCAGCAGTCCCTCCGAGTCGGAGACCCAGTACTTC	CASSPSESETQYF
TRBV28	.	.	TRBJ1-5	TGTGCCAGCAGCCCCGACAGAGGGGATCAGCCCCAGCATTTT	CASSPDRGDQPQHF
TRBV19	.	.	TRBJ2-1	TGTGCCAGTAGCCCCGGTTTTGGTGAGCAGTTCTTC	CASSPGFGEQFF
TRBV29-1	.	.	TRBJ2-2	TGCAGCGACTCGCCGGGACCCCTAGCCGGGGAGCTGTTTTTT	CSDSPGPLAGELFF
TRBV11-2	.	.	TRBJ2-3	TGTGCCAGCAGCCGAAGTACCGGTCGTCCAGATACGCAGTATTTT	CASSRSTGRPDTQYF
TRBV7-2	.	.	TRBJ2-2	TGTGCCAGCAGCTTATCCAGCACGAACACCGGGGAGCTGTTTTTT	CASSLSSTNTGELFF
TRBV27	TRBD2	.	TRBJ2-7	TGTGCCAGCAGTTCTATAAATCGGCGGGGGGACTACGAGCAGTACTTC	CASSSINRRGDYEQYF
TRBV19	.	.	TRBJ2-1	TGTGCCACTACCCCTGACAGTTCCTACAATGAGCAGTTCTTC	CATTPDSSYNEQFF
TRBV2	.	.	TRBJ2-1	TGTGCCAGCAGCCCAGACATCTATGAGCAGTTCTTC	CASSPDIYEQFF
TRBV11-2	.	.	TRBJ1-1	TGTGCCAGCAGTTCTTGGCTCAGGAACACTGAAGCTTTCTTT	CASSSWLRNTEAFF
TRBV13	.	.	TRBJ2-7	TGTGCCAGCAGCTTGTTTAGGGGGAGGCACTACGAGCAGTACTTC	CASSLFRGRHYEQYF
TRBV6-1	.	.	TRBJ2-3	TGTGCCAGCAGTGAAGACACCTATTCCACCAGCTCCGAGGGGGATACGCAGTATTTT	CASSEDTYSTSSEGDTQYF
TRBV6-1	TRBD2	.	TRBJ2-7	TGTGCCAGCAGTGAGGCTAGCGGGAGGTACGCGCACGAGCAGTACTTC	CASSEASGRYAHEQYF